The 23 T cell receptor beta chains reported below all come from one sample, sequenced in a study of cytomegalovirus exposure and HLA in healthy donors. The study ran its PCR with 60 Vbeta and 13 Jbeta primers. Using immunoSEQ multiplex PCR, the repertoire was profiled, and TCRdb retains in-frame clones only, with some absent. The top ten clones hold around 2.7% of a sample with roughly 71,000 clones, less than 70% of them seen once. The sample comprised PBMCs. The origin of the receptors is a man aged 25 to 40 in good health and CMV-seronegative.

The V call is TRBV9, the J call TRBJ1-4; 9 nucleotides match TRBD1. Trimming at V came to 2 bases and at J to 6 bases, leaving 2 bases not matched to a gene. The CDR3 extends over 14 amino acids. CDR1 is SGDLS and CDR2 is YYNGEE in the germline V gene. This chain's CDR3 is CASSVGQGHEKLFF. The CDR3 DNA reads TGTGCCAGCAGCGTTGGACAGGGGCATGAAAAACTGTTTTTT.

The genes are TRBV5-4 and TRBJ1-4, with D uncertain. V was clipped by 1 base and J by 4 bases, with 14 bases between them. The CDR3 sequence is 16 residues long. The germline V gene has CDR1 SGHNT and CDR2 YYREEE (reference sequence). The CDR3 nucleotides read TGTGCCAGCAGCTTGTTAGGAGGCAACTATAATGAAAAACTGTTTTTT. As protein: CASSLLGGNYNEKLFF.

The V call is TRBV5-1, the J call TRBJ1-1; possibly TRBD1 for D (5 bases). The germline gives CDR1 SGHRS, CDR2 YFSETQ. The CDR3 extends over 15 amino acids. V dropped 6 bases and J dropped 3 bases, with 18 bases sitting between them. For the CDR3, the DNA is TGCGCCAGCACCCCAGGAGGGGCAGCGGACACTGAAGCTTTCTTT. The encoded protein is CASTPGGAADTEAFF.

This clone has just a few counts. The gene calls are TRBV6-6 and TRBJ2-5; D is ambiguous. Germline V gene data show CDR1 as MNHNY and CDR2 as SVGAGI (reference sequence). The CDR3 length is 12 residues. V shed 5 bases and J shed 3 bases, with 7 bases lying between them. The CDR3 loop is CASSLSEETQYF. CDR3 sequence (DNA): TGTGCCAGCAGTCTTTCCGAAGAGACCCAGTACTTC.

This chain joins TRBV2 and TRBJ2-3; 9 bases map to TRBD2. The CDR3 has 16 amino acids. CDR1 and CDR2 (germline): SNHLY, FYNNEI. V lost 2 bases and J lost 1; bases outside the gene matches: 4. CDR3 loop: CASSEISGGGTDTQYF. In nucleotides, the CDR3 is TGTGCCAGCAGTGAAATTAGCGGGGGTGGCACAGATACGCAGTATTTT.

This CDR3 is CASSRSDRHNEQFF. CDR3 in DNA: TGTGCCAGCAGCCGCTCCGACAGACACAATGAGCAGTTCTTC. J is TRBJ2-1 and V is TRBV6-6; TRBD1 is a possible D gene (5 bases). The CDR3 covers 14 residues. Trimming took off 6 bases at V and 5 bases at J, with 14 bases between the two ends. Germline V gene data show CDR1 as MNHNY and CDR2 as SVGAGI (reference sequence).

The chain recombines TRBV6-1 with TRBJ2-3; 9 bases agree with TRBD1. V lost 4 bases and J lost 6; bases outside the gene matches: 20. Germline V CDR1 and CDR2: MNHNS, SASEGT. The CDR3 runs to 19 residues. The DNA of the CDR3 is TGTGCCAGCAGTGCCCCTATAGGACAGGGGAGCCTCTCGGGGGATACGCAGTATTTT. Translated: CASSAPIGQGSLSGDTQYF.

The gene calls are TRBV5-1 and TRBJ1-1; 9 bases map to TRBD1. Germline V gene data show CDR1 as SGHRS and CDR2 as YFSETQ. CDR3 length: 15 amino acids. V lost 4 bases and J lost 0; bases outside the gene matches: 4. The CDR3: CASSQDRGLNTEAFF. In DNA, the CDR3 is TGCGCCAGCAGCCAAGACAGGGGGTTGAACACTGAAGCTTTCTTT.

V is TRBV13 and J is TRBJ1-3, with unresolved D. The germline CDR1 and CDR2 sequences are PRHDT and FYEKMQ (reference sequence). Trimming shortened V by 2 bases and J by 0 bases, and 8 bases separated the two germline ends. This CDR3 is built from 15 residues. The CDR3 is CASSLLQVSGNTIYF. The DNA of the CDR3 is TGTGCCAGCAGCTTACTCCAGGTCTCTGGAAACACCATATATTTT.

The chain has TRBV4-2 and TRBJ1-2; 7 positions agree with TRBD1. Looked up from germline, CDR1 is LGHNA and CDR2 is YNFKEQ. The CDR3 is 13 amino acids. Germline trimming cut 7 bases from V and 8 bases from J; bases unmatched to any gene: 10. CDR3 sequence reads: CASNGAGGRGYTF. The CDR3 region has the DNA TGTGCCAGCAATGGTGCAGGGGGGAGAGGCTACACCTTC.

This chain connects TRBV18 to TRBJ1-2, with D possibly being TRBD1 (5 bases). Trimming took 3 bases from V and 5 from J, leaving 16 bases between them. The CDR3 is 15 amino acids. Germline loops: CDR1 KGHSH, CDR2 LQKENI. CDR3: CASSPQARASYGYTF. The CDR3 nucleotides are TGTGCCAGCTCACCTCAGGCCAGGGCCTCTTATGGCTACACCTTC.

This chain joins TRBV6-4 and TRBJ1-5, with TRBD1 matching over 8 bases. The CDR3 is made up of 15 amino acids. Germline V gene data show CDR1 as MRHNA and CDR2 as SNTAGT. Unmatched junction bases numbered 7, after V lost 6 bases and J lost 3 bases. The CDR3 nucleotides are TGTGCCAGCAGGTACCAGACAGGGGTCAATCAGCCCCAGCATTTT. Its translation is CASRYQTGVNQPQHF.

Comments on this clone: The same CDR3 is also encoded by other DNA sequences in this sample. V is TRBV29-1 and J is TRBJ2-7; 7 bases agree with TRBD2. This CDR3 has 11 amino acids. The V gene's germline CDR1 is SQVTM and CDR2 ANQGSEA. Trimming cost V 4 bases and J 3 bases; bases outside gene matches: 0. CDR3 bases: TGCAGCGTTGGCGGGGGCTACGAGCAGTACTTC. Its protein is CSVGGGYEQYF.

The V call is TRBV6-6, the J call TRBJ2-2, with 7 bases lining up with TRBD2. The CDR3 is 15 residues long. Germline V lookup: CDR1 MNHNY, CDR2 SVGAGI (reference sequence). J lost 0 bases, V lost 4 bases, and 2 bases had no gene match. The CDR3 loop is CASSSSGANTGELFF. CDR3 DNA sequence: TGTGCCAGCAGTTCTAGCGGAGCGAACACCGGGGAGCTGTTTTTT.

The rearrangement links TRBV19 to TRBJ1-1; TRBD1 aligns across 7 bases. CDR1 and CDR2 (germline): LNHDA, SQIVND (reference sequence). This CDR3 region has 14 residues. The V gene end was trimmed by 4 bases and the J gene end by 3 bases; junction bases not matched to a gene: 5. The CDR3 nucleotides are TGTGCCAGTAGTAACAGGGGTAGGGACACTGAAGCTTTCTTT. This encodes CASSNRGRDTEAFF.

The J gene is TRBJ2-5, the V gene TRBV29-1, with TRBD1 identical over 7 bases. V was clipped by 0 bases and J by 5 bases; unmatched bases: 3. CDR3 length: 13 residues. The V gene's germline CDR1 is SQVTM and CDR2 ANQGSEA. CDR3 in DNA: TGCAGCGTTGAAGATACAGGGGTGGAGACCCAGTACTTC. Its translation is CSVEDTGVETQYF.

The chain carries TRBV5-1 and TRBJ1-1; possible D gene TRBD1, 5 bases. V lost 2 bases and J 4 bases, leaving 15 bases between the germline ends. CDR3 length: 15 amino acids. Germline V gives CDR1 SGHRS, CDR2 YFSETQ. CDR3 sequence reads: CASSLSGAVGTEAFF. The DNA for the CDR3 is TGCGCCAGCAGCTTAAGCGGGGCCGTGGGCACTGAAGCTTTCTTT.

The V and J genes are TRBV11-2 and TRBJ1-5, with D perhaps matching TRBD1 (5 bases). Germline V gene lookup returns CDR1 SGHAT and CDR2 FQNNGV. Trimming stripped 0 bases from V and 4 bases from J, with 10 bases between. This CDR3 comprises 15 residues. DNA of the CDR3: TGTGCCAGCAGCTTAGAGGGGCGGGGGAATCAGCCCCAGCATTTT. Its translation: CASSLEGRGNQPQHF.

The chain recombines TRBV2 with TRBJ2-7; 8 nucleotides match TRBD2. The junction had 11 bases not matched to a gene; V was cut back by 7 bases and J by 3 bases. The germline CDR1 and CDR2 sequences are SNHLY and FYNNEI. This CDR3 is 15 amino acids long. CDR3: CASTEWERGSYEQYF. CDR3 nucleotides: TGTGCCAGCACTGAGTGGGAGCGGGGGAGCTACGAGCAGTACTTC.

This clone turned up a few times. The chain recombines TRBV19 with TRBJ1-1; D not certain. Trimming stripped 2 bases from V and 3 bases from J, with 7 bases between. The V gene's germline CDR1 is LNHDA and CDR2 SQIVND (reference sequence). This CDR3 comprises 13 residues. CDR3 loop: CASSISGYTEAFF. CDR3 coding DNA: TGTGCCAGTAGTATATCGGGGTACACTGAAGCTTTCTTT.

This clone was seen a handful of times. V usage is TRBV4-1 and J usage is TRBJ1-4; D perhaps matches TRBD1 (5 bases). CDR3 length: 16 amino acids. CDR1 is MGHRA and CDR2 is YSYEKL in the germline V gene. V lost 1 base and J 0 bases, leaving 9 bases between the germline ends. The CDR3 reads CASSQVQGSTNEKLFF. The CDR3 DNA reads TGCGCCAGCAGCCAAGTGCAGGGATCAACTAATGAAAAACTGTTTTTT.

The CDR3 bases are TGTGCCAGCAGCGCCGCTTGGACAGGCGAGCAGTACTTC. Protein sequence: CASSAAWTGEQYF. This sequence joins TRBV11-2 and TRBJ2-7, with 7 nucleotides matching TRBD1. The CDR3 is 13 residues long. Trimming cost V 5 bases and J 6 bases; bases outside gene matches: 7. Germline V gene sequence: CDR1 SGHAT, CDR2 FQNNGV.

The J gene is TRBJ2-7, the V gene TRBV29-1; D is possibly TRBD2 (7 bases). The CDR3 length is 14 residues. V was trimmed by 1 base and J by 3 bases, leaving 13 bases between them. The germline V gene encodes CDR1 SQVTM and CDR2 ANQGSEA. The CDR3 loop is CSVEGGGSNYEQYF. CDR3 sequence (DNA): TGCAGCGTTGAAGGGGGGGGCTCTAACTACGAGCAGTACTTC.